This T cell receptor beta chain was identified in a study of blood T cells in healthy people across ages. A second PCR, run for about 6 to 12 cycles, used a sample-barcoded 5' primer plus a J-beta primer mix. Every molecule of cDNA carried a tag from a template-switch adaptor with 12 random nucleotides. MiXCR was run by TCRdb on the 5' RACE reads, yielding one entry per CDR3 protein. The top ten hold about 20% of the sample, which has more than 650,000 distinct CDR3 sequences, 22% seen once. A word on this clonotype: Its antigen is unidentified.

General study findings and limits: Lack of knowledge of donor CMV status possibly confounded expanded clonotype changes. Significant beta diversity loss was already apparent by age about 39, declining roughly linearly.

This CDR3 has 16 residues. The receptor was isolated from a man aged 70-80 years in good health. V and J are TRBV12-3 or TRBV12-4 and TRBJ2-1; D call uncertain. TRBJ2-7 explains the end of the DNA better; the J call may be wrong. Source material: blood. The CDR3 DNA is TGTGCCAGCAGTTTATCCACCCACGAAGTGGACCACGAGCAGTACTTC. Protein sequence: CASSLSTHEVDHEQYF.